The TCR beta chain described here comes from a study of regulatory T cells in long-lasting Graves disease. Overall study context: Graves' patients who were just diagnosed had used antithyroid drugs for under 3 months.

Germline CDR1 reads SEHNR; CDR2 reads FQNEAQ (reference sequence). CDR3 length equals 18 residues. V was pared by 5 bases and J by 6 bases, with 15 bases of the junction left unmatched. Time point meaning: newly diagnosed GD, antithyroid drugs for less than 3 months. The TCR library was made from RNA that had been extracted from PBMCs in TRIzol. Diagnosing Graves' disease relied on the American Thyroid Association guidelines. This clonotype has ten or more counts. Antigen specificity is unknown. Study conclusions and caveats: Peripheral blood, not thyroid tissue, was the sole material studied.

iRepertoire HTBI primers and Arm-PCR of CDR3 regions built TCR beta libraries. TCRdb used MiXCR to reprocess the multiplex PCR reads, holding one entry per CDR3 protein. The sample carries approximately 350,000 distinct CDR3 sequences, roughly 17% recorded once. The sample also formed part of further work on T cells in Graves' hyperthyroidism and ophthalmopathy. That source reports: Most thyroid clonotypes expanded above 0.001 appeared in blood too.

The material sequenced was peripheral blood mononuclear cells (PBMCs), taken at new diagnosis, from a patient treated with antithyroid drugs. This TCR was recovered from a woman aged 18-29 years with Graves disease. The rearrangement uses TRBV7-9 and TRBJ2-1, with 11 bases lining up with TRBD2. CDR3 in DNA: TGTGCCAGCAGCCCTTCGGGGGGTCTAGCGGGAGGTAGCAATGAGCAGTTCTTC. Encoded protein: CASSPSGGLAGGSNEQFF. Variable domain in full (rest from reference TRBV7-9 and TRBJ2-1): DTGVSQNPRHKITKRGQNVTFRCDPISEHNRLYWYRQTLGQGPEFLTYFQNEAQLEKSRLLSDRFSAERPKGSFSTLEIQRTEQGDSAMYLCASSPSGGLAGGSNEQFFGPGTRLTVL.